Sequencing of this TCR beta chain was carried out in a study of beta chain features in type 1 diabetes. As regards this clone: Its antigen is undetermined.

The entirety of the isolated RNA underwent reverse transcription, so expressed TCRB transcripts were sequenced. Sequencing was performed with immunoSEQ multiplex PCR; in TCRdb, only in-frame clones are kept and a portion is missing. The sample records hundreds of thousands of clones, over 11% being singletons. Study findings and constraints: Shorter TCRB CDR3s, moderately but significantly so, marked every one of the four CD4+ subsets in Type 1 diabetes patients.

V lost 4 bases and J 4 bases, leaving 11 bases between the germline ends. CDR3 length equals 14 residues. The germline CDR1 and CDR2 sequences are SGHTA and FQGNSA. The source material was naive CD4+ T cells from blood. The receptor was isolated from a man aged 18 to 30 with type 1 diabetes. This rearrangement joins TRBV7-2 to TRBJ2-1; perhaps TRBD2 as D (6 bases). The CDR3 spells CASSWVGSYNEQFF. The DNA for the CDR3 is TGTGCCAGCAGCTGGGTCGGGAGTTACAATGAGCAGTTCTTC. The variable domain in full, with the rest retrieved from reference TRBV7-2 and TRBJ2-1, is GAGVSQSPSNKVTEKGKDVELRCDPISGHTALYWYRQSLGQGLEFLIYFQGNSAPDKSGLPSDRFSAERTGGSVSTLTIQRTQQEDSAVYLCASSWVGSYNEQFFGPGTRLTVL.